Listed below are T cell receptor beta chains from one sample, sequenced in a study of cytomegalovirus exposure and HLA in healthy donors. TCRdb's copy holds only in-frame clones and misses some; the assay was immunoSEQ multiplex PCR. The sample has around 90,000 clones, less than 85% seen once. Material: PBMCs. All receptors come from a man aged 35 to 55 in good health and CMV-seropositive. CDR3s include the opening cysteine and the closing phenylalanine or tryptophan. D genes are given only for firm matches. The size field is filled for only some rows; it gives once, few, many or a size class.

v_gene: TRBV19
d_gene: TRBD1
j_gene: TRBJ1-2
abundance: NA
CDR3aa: CASNPRGRDGYTF
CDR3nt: TGTGCCAGCAACCCCAGGGGGCGCGATGGCTACACCTTC

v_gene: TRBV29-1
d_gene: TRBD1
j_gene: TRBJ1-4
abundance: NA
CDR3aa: CSVQGEANEKLFF
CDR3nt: TGCAGCGTACAGGGGGAGGCTAATGAAAAACTGTTTTTT

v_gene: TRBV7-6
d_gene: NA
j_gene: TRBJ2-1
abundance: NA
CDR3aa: CASSLRFPTDSYNEQFF
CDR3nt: TGTGCCAGCAGCTTAAGGTTCCCCACAGACTCCTACAATGAGCAGTTCTTC

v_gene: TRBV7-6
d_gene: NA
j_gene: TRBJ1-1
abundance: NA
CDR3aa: CASSLNGGMNTEAFF
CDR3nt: TGTGCCAGCAGCCTCAACGGGGGGATGAACACTGAAGCTTTCTTT

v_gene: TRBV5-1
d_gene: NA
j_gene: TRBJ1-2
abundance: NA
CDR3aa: CASSSSPPVSGGYTF
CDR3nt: TGCGCCAGCAGCTCTAGTCCTCCGGTCTCGGGTGGCTACACCTTC

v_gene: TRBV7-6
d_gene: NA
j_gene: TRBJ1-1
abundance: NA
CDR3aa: CASSREVVNTEAFF
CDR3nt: TGTGCCAGCAGCCGGGAGGTAGTTAACACTGAAGCTTTCTTT

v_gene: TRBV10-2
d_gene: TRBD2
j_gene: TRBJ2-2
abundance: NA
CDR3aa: CASSAASGGAGELFF
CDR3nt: TGCGCCAGCAGTGCGGCTAGCGGGGGGGCCGGGGAGCTGTTTTTT

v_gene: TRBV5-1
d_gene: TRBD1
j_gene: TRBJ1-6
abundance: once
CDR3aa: CASRLQGAGNSPLHF
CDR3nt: TGCGCCAGCAGACTTCAGGGGGCGGGTAATTCACCCCTCCACTTT

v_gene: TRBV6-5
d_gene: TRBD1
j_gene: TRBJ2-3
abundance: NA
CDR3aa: CASRRGQGADTQYF
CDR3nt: TGTGCCAGCAGGCGGGGACAGGGGGCAGATACGCAGTATTTT

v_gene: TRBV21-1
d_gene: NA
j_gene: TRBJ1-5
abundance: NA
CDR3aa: CASSKAGLGPRTQHF
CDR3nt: TGTGCCAGCAGCAAAGCGGGCTTGGGGCCCAGGACCCAGCATTTT

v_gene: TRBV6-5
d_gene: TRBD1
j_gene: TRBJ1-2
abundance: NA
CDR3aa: CASRVGTGNGYTF
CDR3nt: TGTGCCAGCAGGGTGGGGACAGGGAACGGCTACACCTTC

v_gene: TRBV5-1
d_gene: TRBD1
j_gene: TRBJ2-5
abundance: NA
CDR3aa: CASSPPGTEETQYF
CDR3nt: TGCGCCAGCAGCCCCCCCGGGACAGAAGAGACCCAGTACTTC

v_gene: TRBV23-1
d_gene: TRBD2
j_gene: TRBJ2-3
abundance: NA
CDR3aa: CASSQPTGLREETDTQYF
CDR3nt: TGCGCCAGCAGTCAACCGACGGGGCTGCGGGAGGAAACAGATACGCAGTATTTT

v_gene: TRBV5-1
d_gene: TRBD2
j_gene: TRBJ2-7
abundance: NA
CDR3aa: CASSLIAGGPYEQYF
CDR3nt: TGCGCCAGCAGCTTAATAGCGGGAGGACCCTACGAGCAGTACTTC

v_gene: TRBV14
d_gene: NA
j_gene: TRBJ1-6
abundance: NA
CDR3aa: CASSQDGGSRVNSPLHF
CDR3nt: TGTGCCAGCAGCCAAGATGGGGGGTCTAGGGTAAATTCACCCCTCCACTTT

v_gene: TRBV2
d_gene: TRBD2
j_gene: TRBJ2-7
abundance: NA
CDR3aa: CASRGLAEAYEQYF
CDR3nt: TGTGCCAGCAGAGGACTAGCGGAGGCCTACGAGCAGTACTTC

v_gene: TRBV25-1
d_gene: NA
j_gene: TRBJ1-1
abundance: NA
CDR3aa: CASSRDSINTEAFF
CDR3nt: TGTGCCAGCAGTCGGGACTCGATCAACACTGAAGCTTTCTTT

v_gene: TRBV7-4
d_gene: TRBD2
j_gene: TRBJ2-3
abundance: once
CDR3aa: CASSLVASGSTDTQYF
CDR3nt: TGTGCCAGCAGCTTAGTAGCTAGCGGGAGCACAGATACGCAGTATTTT

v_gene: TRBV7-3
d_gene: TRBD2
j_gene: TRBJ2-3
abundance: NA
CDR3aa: CASSSGGLSDTQYF
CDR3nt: TGTGCCAGCAGCTCGGGGGGGCTTTCGGATACGCAGTATTTT

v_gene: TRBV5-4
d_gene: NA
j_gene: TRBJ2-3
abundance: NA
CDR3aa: CASSQVVRADKAGDTQYF
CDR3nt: TGTGCCAGCAGCCAAGTGGTCAGGGCAGATAAAGCCGGAGATACGCAGTATTTT

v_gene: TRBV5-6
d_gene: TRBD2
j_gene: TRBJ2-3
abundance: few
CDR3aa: CASSLRTSLGTDTQYF
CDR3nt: TGTGCCAGCAGCCTCCGGACTAGCTTGGGCACAGATACGCAGTATTTT

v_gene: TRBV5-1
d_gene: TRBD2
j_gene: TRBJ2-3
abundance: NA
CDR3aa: CASNPTSGGPDTQYF
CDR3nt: TGCGCCAGCAACCCAACTAGCGGGGGTCCAGATACGCAGTATTTT

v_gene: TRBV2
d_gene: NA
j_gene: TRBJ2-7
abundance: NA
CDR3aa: CASSDTQGLTYEQYF
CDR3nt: TGTGCCAGCAGCGATACACAGGGTTTAACCTACGAGCAGTACTTC

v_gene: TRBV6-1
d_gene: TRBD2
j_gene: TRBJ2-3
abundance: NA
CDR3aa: CASSEWLAGATDTQYF
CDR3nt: TGTGCCAGCAGTGAATGGTTAGCGGGGGCCACAGATACGCAGTATTTT

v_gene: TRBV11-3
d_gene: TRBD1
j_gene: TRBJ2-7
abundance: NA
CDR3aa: CASSRRDSSYEQYF
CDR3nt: TGTGCCAGCAGCCGTCGGGACAGCTCCTACGAGCAGTACTTC

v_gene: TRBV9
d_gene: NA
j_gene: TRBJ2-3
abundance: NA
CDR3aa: CASSVAADTQYF
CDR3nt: TGTGCCAGCAGCGTAGCCGCAGATACGCAGTATTTT

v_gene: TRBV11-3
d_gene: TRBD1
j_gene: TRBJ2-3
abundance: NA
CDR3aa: CASSFLGGQDRAVPDTQYF
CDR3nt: TGTGCCAGCAGCTTCTTAGGGGGACAGGACCGGGCTGTCCCGGATACGCAGTATTTT

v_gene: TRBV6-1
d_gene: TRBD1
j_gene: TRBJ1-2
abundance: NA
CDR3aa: CASSHGQGAGGYTF
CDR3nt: TGTGCCAGCAGTCACGGACAGGGGGCTGGTGGCTACACCTTC

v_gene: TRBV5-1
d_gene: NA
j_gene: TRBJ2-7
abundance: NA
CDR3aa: CASSLDTYEQYF
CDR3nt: TGCGCCAGCAGCTTGGACACCTACGAGCAGTACTTC

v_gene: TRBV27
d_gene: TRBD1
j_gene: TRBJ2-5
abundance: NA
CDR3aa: CASSPRGGVETQYF
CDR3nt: TGTGCCAGCAGTCCCAGAGGGGGCGTAGAGACCCAGTACTTC

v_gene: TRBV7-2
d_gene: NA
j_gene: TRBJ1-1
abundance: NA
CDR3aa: CASTRGYSTEAFF
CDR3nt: TGTGCCAGCACTCGGGGTTACAGCACTGAAGCTTTCTTT

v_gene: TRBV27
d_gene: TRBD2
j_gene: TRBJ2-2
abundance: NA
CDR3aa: CASSSRLAGVQPGELFF
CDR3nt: TGTGCCAGCAGTTCCCGACTAGCGGGAGTCCAGCCCGGGGAGCTGTTTTTT

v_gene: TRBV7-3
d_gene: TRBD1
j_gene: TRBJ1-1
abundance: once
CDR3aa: CASSLVQGATEAFF
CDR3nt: TGTGCCAGCAGCTTAGTCCAGGGGGCCACTGAAGCTTTCTTT

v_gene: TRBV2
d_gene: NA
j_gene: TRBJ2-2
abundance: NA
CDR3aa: CASTFREINGELFF
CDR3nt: TGTGCCAGCACCTTCCGGGAGATCAACGGGGAGCTGTTTTTT

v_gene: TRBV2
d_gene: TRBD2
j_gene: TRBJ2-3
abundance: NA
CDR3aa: CASRGLAGGSDTQYF
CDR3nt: TGTGCCAGCCGTGGACTAGCGGGGGGGTCAGATACGCAGTATTTT

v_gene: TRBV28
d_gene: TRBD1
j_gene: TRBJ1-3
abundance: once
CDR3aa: CASSLGQGAGNTIYF
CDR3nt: TGTGCCAGCAGTTTAGGACAGGGTGCTGGAAACACCATATATTTT

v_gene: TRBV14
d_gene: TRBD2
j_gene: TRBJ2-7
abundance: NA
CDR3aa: CASSLLSGRGYEQYF
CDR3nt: TGTGCCAGCAGCCTCCTTAGCGGGAGAGGGTACGAGCAGTACTTC

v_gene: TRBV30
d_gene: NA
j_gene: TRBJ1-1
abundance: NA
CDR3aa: CAWSVPPGLSTEAFF
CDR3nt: TGTGCCTGGAGTGTACCGCCTGGACTGAGCACTGAAGCTTTCTTT

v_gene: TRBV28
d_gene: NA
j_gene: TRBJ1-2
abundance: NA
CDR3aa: CASSFYGGYTF
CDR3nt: TGTGCCAGCAGTTTTTACGGGGGCTACACCTTC

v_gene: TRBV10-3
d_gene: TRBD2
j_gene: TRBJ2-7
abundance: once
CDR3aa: CASREIAGGTYEQYF
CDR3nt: TGTGCCTCACGGGAAATAGCGGGGGGCACCTACGAGCAGTACTTC

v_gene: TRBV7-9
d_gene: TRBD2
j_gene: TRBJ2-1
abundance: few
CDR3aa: CASSLVAGDTGRRFF
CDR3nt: TGTGCCAGCAGCTTAGTGGCGGGAGATACCGGGCGTCGGTTCTTC

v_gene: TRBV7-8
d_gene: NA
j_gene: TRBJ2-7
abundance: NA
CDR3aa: CASRGTGGYEQYF
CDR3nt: TGTGCCAGCCGAGGAACCGGCGGGTACGAGCAGTACTTC

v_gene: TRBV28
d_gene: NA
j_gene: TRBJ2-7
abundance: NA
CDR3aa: CASSSIYEQYF
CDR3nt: TGTGCCAGCAGTTCCATTTACGAGCAGTACTTC

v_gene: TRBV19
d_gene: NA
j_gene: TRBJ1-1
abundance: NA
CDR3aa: CASTVNGVTEAFF
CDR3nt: TGTGCCAGTACCGTAAACGGGGTCACTGAAGCTTTCTTT

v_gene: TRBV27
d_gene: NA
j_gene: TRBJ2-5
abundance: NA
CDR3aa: CASSLTAAGSETQYF
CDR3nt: TGTGCCAGCAGCCTCACGGCGGCGGGGTCGGAGACCCAGTACTTC

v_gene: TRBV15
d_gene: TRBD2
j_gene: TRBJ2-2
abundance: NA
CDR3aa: CATSRGGAGGRRTGELFF
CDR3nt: TGTGCCACCAGCAGAGGGGGAGCGGGGGGGCGTCGGACCGGGGAGCTGTTTTTT

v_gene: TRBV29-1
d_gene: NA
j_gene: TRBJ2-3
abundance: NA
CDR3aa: CSVEMARMADTQYF
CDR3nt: TGCAGCGTTGAAATGGCGAGGATGGCAGATACGCAGTATTTT

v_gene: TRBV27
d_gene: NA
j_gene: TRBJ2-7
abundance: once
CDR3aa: CASSLSGTDVRYEQYF
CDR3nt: TGTGCCAGCAGTTTATCGGGCACTGACGTTCGCTACGAGCAGTACTTC

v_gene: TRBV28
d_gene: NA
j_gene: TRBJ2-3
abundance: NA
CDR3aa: CASSSYGSGTDTQYF
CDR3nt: TGTGCCAGCAGTTCCTACGGTAGCGGCACAGATACGCAGTATTTT

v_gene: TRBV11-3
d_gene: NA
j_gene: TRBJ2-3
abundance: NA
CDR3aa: CASSLAGVAPTTDTQYF
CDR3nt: TGTGCCAGCAGCTTAGCGGGGGTAGCCCCAACCACAGATACGCAGTATTTT

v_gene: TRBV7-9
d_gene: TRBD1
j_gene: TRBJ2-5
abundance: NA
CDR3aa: CSSSPRDRGSQETQYF
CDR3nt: TGTTCCAGCAGCCCCCGGGACAGGGGGTCCCAAGAGACCCAGTACTTC

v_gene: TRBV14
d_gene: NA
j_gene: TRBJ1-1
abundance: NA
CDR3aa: CASSQDTGWYTEAFF
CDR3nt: TGTGCCAGCAGCCAAGACACAGGGTGGTACACTGAAGCTTTCTTT

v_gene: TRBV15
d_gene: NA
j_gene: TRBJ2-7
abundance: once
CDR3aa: CATSRDSPSRGTYEQYF
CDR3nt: TGTGCCACCAGCAGAGATAGCCCTTCTCGGGGTACCTACGAGCAGTACTTC

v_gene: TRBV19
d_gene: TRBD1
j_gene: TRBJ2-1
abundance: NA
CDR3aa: CASSINPLDRGVYNEQFF
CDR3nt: TGTGCCAGTAGTATAAATCCCCTCGACAGGGGTGTTTACAATGAGCAGTTCTTC

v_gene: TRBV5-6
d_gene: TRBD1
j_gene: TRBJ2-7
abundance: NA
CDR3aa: CASSSGTGGYEQYF
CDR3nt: TGTGCCAGCAGCTCAGGGACAGGGGGCTACGAGCAGTACTTC

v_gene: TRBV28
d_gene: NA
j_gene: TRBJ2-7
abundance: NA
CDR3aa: CASSRGTFSYEQYF
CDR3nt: TGTGCCAGCAGCCGAGGGACTTTCTCCTACGAGCAGTACTTC